This TCR beta chain emerged from a study of response to subunit inactivated influenza vaccine. Points from the study as a whole: Researchers suggested that each seasonal influenza vaccination recruits few new T cells.

The V end lost 4 bases, the J end lost 3 bases, and 9 bases lay between the germline ends. Germline V gives CDR1 SGHTA, CDR2 FQGNSA. The CDR3 is 13 residues long. This clonotype has only a few counts. The target antigen is unknown. MiXCR was run by TCRdb on the RT-PCR reads, yielding one entry per CDR3 protein. The repertoire holds 500,000 or so distinct CDR3 sequences, 16% seen once, with less than 4% in the top ten. The TCR was taken from a man aged 45 to 70 who received an inactivated influenza vaccine. The sample was CD4+ T cells sorted from PBMCs, taken roughly 24 months after vaccination. The V gene is TRBV7-2, the J gene TRBJ1-2, with D possibly matching TRBD1 (5 bases). CDR3 nucleotides: TGTGCCAGCAGCTACCCGGGGGACTATGGCTACACCTTC. Protein sequence: CASSYPGDYGYTF. Based on the CDR3 plus reference TRBV7-2 and TRBJ1-2, the full variable domain is GAGVSQSPSNKVTEKGKDVELRCDPISGHTALYWYRQSLGQGLEFLIYFQGNSAPDKSGLPSDRFSAERTGGSVSTLTIQRTQQEDSAVYLCASSYPGDYGYTFGSGTRLTVV.